This T cell receptor beta chain derives from a study of cytomegalovirus exposure and HLA in healthy donors. Regarding the study as a whole: Based on reports, TCR beta sequences accurately predicted HLA-A and HLA-B alleles for most subjects.

This CDR3 has 15 residues. The V end was cut by 3 bases, the J end by 7 bases, with 19 bases between. Germline values: CDR1 MNHNS, CDR2 SASEGT. As regards this clone: Its specificity is unknown.

The PCR used 60 Vbeta and 13 Jbeta primers. Libraries were prepared by immunoSEQ multiplex PCR; TCRdb keeps only in-frame clonotypes and omits some of them. The sample comprises over 130,000 clones, around 79% of which are singletons, and about 6.7% rests with the top ten. The origin of this receptor is a man between 45 and 60 years old in good health and CMV-seropositive. Material for sequencing was PBMCs. The chain has TRBV6-1 and TRBJ2-7; D may be TRBD1 (5 bases). The CDR3 reads CASSDHRTLLLEQYF. The CDR3 region has the DNA TGTGCCAGCAGTGATCACCGGACACTGCTTTTGGAGCAGTACTTC.